This entry is about one TCR beta chain. Its cognate antigen has yet to be identified. Base quality data are lacking; no much larger clone is found one base away. TCRbeta CDR3 regions were amplified from genomic DNA by means of the immunoSEQ Assay, a bias-controlled multiplex PCR. The published analysis was carried out like this. The number of nucleated cells in each sample was estimated by amplification of reference gene primers within the assay. To quantify the absolute abundance of each unique TCRbeta CDR3 rearrangement, sequence reads were collapsed and filtered. For each sample, productive Simpson clonality was calculated by taking the square root of Simpson's diversity index across productive rearrangements. As stored in TCRdb, this immuneACCESS dataset retains in-frame rearrangements with V and J assigned. A fraction of the clones does not appear; measured against another copy, unresolved V genes explain less than half of the discrepancy, and the remainder lacks a known reason. V and J calls and clone size are those listed in that table; D and trimming were worked out from the DNA. For this sample there are roughly 230,000 clones; more than 75% appear just once. Of the sample, around 6.3% is held by the ten largest clones.

This record comes from a study of blood T cell repertoires in COVID-19 (dated by TCRdb to 2018 to 2021). At the level of the whole study: The collaborator samples originated in the United States, Italy and Spain and spanned the acute and convalescent phases of COVID-19. The prospective study material was composed of cDNA or gDNA derived from T cells, B-cell-depleted T cells, or PBMCs. Deeply sampled blood TCRbeta repertoires from subjects exposed to, actively infected with, or recovered from COVID-19 were included in the dataset. The repertoires were released in a freely available public database intended as a resource for research on the immune response to SARS-CoV-2. The samples were drawn from two sources: the first 160 participants of the ongoing ImmuneRACE study, and 1,000 to 1,500 subjects contributed by 6 global collaborators. Sample metadata almost always included a de-identified subject ID, COVID-19 status, age in years and sex. HLA class I and class II types, where available, came from metadata supplied by the sample provider rather than from assay-based typing.

General conclusions and limits of the study: Clinical and demographic metadata were provided uncurated, with the amount varying by source and participant.

The CDR3 runs 13 residues from the cysteine to the phenylalanine. Here the CDR3 DNA is all that survives: 39 bases in frame from base 1. V loses 11 bases, J loses 0 bases, and the germline ends lie 14 bases apart. CDR1 and CDR2 are drawn from the germline V gene: MDHEN, SYDVKM. In the prospective study, participants were roughly 18 to 100 years old, resided in approximately 25 geographic areas of the United States, and were enrolled through a virtual design. In the prospective study, cohorts were assigned on the basis of participant-reported clinical history obtained from a screening survey and a study questionnaire. A participant counted as exposed if, within 2 weeks of entering the study, that participant had been in contact with someone who had a PCR-confirmed or clinician-diagnosed COVID-19 case. In the prospective study, mobile phlebotomists collected whole blood, serum and a nasopharyngeal or oropharyngeal swab from each participant. Over an approximately two-month period, participants in the prospective study had the option of providing additional blood draws and questionnaires. Before DNA extraction, blood samples from the prospective study were shipped at room temperature or frozen.

Sequenced sample: PBMCs or T cells enriched from blood (not recorded which). The sequence links TRBV28 to TRBJ2-7, with a tentative D gene TRBD2 over 6 matching bases. This TCR derives from a woman aged 50 to 60 who had been exposed to COVID-19. The encoded CDR3 is CASYGGSSYEQYF. The DNA sequence follows: TGTGCCTCCTACGGGGGTAGCTCCTACGAGCAGTACTTC.